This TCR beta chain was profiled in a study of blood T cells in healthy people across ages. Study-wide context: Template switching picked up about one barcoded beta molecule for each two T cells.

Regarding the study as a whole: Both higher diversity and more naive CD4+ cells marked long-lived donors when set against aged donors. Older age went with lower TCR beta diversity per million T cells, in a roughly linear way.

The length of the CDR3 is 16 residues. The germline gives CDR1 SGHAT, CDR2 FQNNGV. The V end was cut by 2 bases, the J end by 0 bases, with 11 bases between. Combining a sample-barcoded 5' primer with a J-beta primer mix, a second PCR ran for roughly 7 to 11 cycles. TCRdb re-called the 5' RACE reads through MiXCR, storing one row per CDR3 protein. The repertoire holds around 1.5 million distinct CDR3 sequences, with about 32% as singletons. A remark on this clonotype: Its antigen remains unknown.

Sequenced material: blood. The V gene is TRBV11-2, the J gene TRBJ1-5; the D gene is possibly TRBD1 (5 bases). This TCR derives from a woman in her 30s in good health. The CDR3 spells CASSLRQGPSNQPQHF. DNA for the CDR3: TGTGCCAGCAGCTTACGTCAGGGTCCTAGCAATCAGCCCCAGCATTTT.